This paragraph reports one T cell receptor beta chain. Its antigen is not known. This sample includes further DNA sequences coding for the same CDR3. This sample was included in a study of cytomegalovirus exposure and HLA in healthy donors. Study context: Inside one of the first data releases sat around 86 million unique TCRs taken from HLA-typed donors.

Regarding the study as a whole: Only CMV serostatus was available as immune exposure information. Sequencing likely produced, as an artifact, a cluster of highly shared sequence variants.

Amplification used 60 Vbeta primers and 13 Jbeta primers. Per the study methods: The authors later counted around 80 million unique TCR beta chains, some 9.9 million of them shared. Method: immunoSEQ multiplex PCR; TCRdb's copy keeps in-frame clones and lacks some. That table gives V, J and clone size, and the DNA gave D and trimming. Counted here are about 150,000 clones, over 70% occurring once; the ten biggest clones make up about 5%. The CDR3 runs 14 residues. V shed 7 bases and J 0 bases; nucleotides not matched to a gene: 1. Germline CDR1 reads SGHRS; CDR2 reads YFSETQ. This sequence originates from a man between 25 and 39 years old in good health and CMV-seropositive. V and J are TRBV5-1 and TRBJ2-2; 9 nucleotides match TRBD2. Sequencing was carried out using PBMCs. CDR3 in DNA: TGCGCCAGCCGACTAGCGGCGAACACCGGGGAGCTGTTTTTT. Protein: CASRLAANTGELFF.